These T cell receptor beta chains were read from a single sample in a study of T cells in Graves' hyperthyroidism and ophthalmopathy. TCRdb reprocessed the multiplex PCR reads via MiXCR and lists one record per CDR3 protein. The repertoire holds approximately 400,000 distinct CDR3 sequences, more than 12% seen once, with approximately 32% in the top ten. The sequenced material came from blood. The origin of the receptors is a woman aged 25 to 39 with Graves' hyperthyroidism. CDR3s include the opening cysteine and the closing phenylalanine or tryptophan. D genes are given only for firm matches. The size entry is marked missing in some rows and otherwise reads once, few, many or a size class.

D gene: TRBD1
V gene: TRBV5-1
clone size: few
J gene: TRBJ1-5
CDR3 DNA: TGCGCCAGCAGCCGGGGGACAGATAGCAATCAGCCCCAGCATTTT
CDR3 protein: CASSRGTDSNQPQHF

D gene: TRBD2
V gene: TRBV6-1
clone size: few
J gene: TRBJ2-1
CDR3 DNA: TGTGCCAGTACGCGAGCGGGAGGCTCCTACAATGAGCAGTTCTTC
CDR3 protein: CASTRAGGSYNEQFF

D gene: TRBD2
V gene: TRBV5-1
clone size: few
J gene: TRBJ2-1
CDR3 DNA: TGCGCCAGCAGCTTGGGGACTAGCGGAACGGATGAGCAGTTCTTC
CDR3 protein: CASSLGTSGTDEQFF

D gene: .
V gene: TRBV29-1
clone size: few
J gene: TRBJ1-2
CDR3 DNA: TGCAGCGTTGAAGACAGGTTTGGTGGCTACACCTTC
CDR3 protein: CSVEDRFGGYTF

D gene: .
V gene: TRBV28
clone size: .
J gene: TRBJ2-7
CDR3 DNA: TGTGCCAGCAGGGGCGGAGTTTACGAGCAGTACTTC
CDR3 protein: CASRGGVYEQYF

D gene: .
V gene: TRBV2
clone size: many
J gene: TRBJ2-1
CDR3 DNA: TGTGCCAGCAGTCCCAACCGTGACTCCTACAATGAGCAGTTCTTC
CDR3 protein: CASSPNRDSYNEQFF

D gene: .
V gene: TRBV28
clone size: .
J gene: TRBJ2-6
CDR3 DNA: TGTGCCAGCAGTTCAAGACAGGTGACTGACGGCCCTGGGGCCAACGTCCTGACTTTC
CDR3 protein: CASSSRQVTDGPGANVLTF

D gene: TRBD1
V gene: TRBV18
clone size: many
J gene: TRBJ2-5
CDR3 DNA: TGTGCCAGCTCATACCTCCCTCCCGGGACAGCCAAAGAGACCCAGTACTTC
CDR3 protein: CASSYLPPGTAKETQYF

D gene: .
V gene: TRBV20-1
clone size: many
J gene: TRBJ1-5
CDR3 DNA: TGCAGTGCCGCCTCCTGGCTTAATCAGCCCCAGCATTTT
CDR3 protein: CSAASWLNQPQHF

D gene: .
V gene: TRBV6-1
clone size: many
J gene: TRBJ1-2
CDR3 DNA: TGTGCCAGCCGGGACCCCGGGCGAAGCTATGGCTACACCTTC
CDR3 protein: CASRDPGRSYGYTF

D gene: TRBD1
V gene: TRBV10-3
clone size: many
J gene: TRBJ2-7
CDR3 DNA: TGTGCCATCAGCCCGGACAGGGGGCAATACGAGCAGTACTTC
CDR3 protein: CAISPDRGQYEQYF

D gene: .
V gene: TRBV5-1
clone size: few
J gene: TRBJ1-1
CDR3 DNA: TGCGCCAGCAGCCCTACTCAGGGACAGAACACTGAAGCTTTCTTT
CDR3 protein: CASSPTQGQNTEAFF

D gene: .
V gene: TRBV5-1
clone size: many
J gene: TRBJ2-7
CDR3 DNA: TGCGCCAGCAGCGAAGGACTATCTTGGGAGCAGTACTTC
CDR3 protein: CASSEGLSWEQYF

D gene: TRBD2
V gene: TRBV20-1
clone size: few
J gene: TRBJ2-7
CDR3 DNA: TGCAGTGCGTTAAAAGACTTAGCGGGGTACGAGCAGTACTTC
CDR3 protein: CSALKDLAGYEQYF

D gene: .
V gene: TRBV27
clone size: .
J gene: TRBJ2-1
CDR3 DNA: TGTGCCAGCAGTACCCGGACGGGTCCGAATGAGCAGTTCTTC
CDR3 protein: CASSTRTGPNEQFF

D gene: .
V gene: TRBV11-2
clone size: once
J gene: TRBJ2-5
CDR3 DNA: TGTGCCAGCAGCTTAACTAAGACCCAGTACTTC
CDR3 protein: CASSLTKTQYF

D gene: TRBD2
V gene: TRBV27
clone size: many
J gene: TRBJ2-3
CDR3 DNA: TGTGCCAGCAGTTTACTAGCGGGAGTGGATACGCAGTATTTT
CDR3 protein: CASSLLAGVDTQYF

D gene: .
V gene: TRBV2
clone size: few
J gene: TRBJ1-6
CDR3 DNA: TGTGCCAGCAGGGGGAGGGTGCCGTCGGCCCACTTT
CDR3 protein: CASRGRVPSAHF

D gene: TRBD2
V gene: TRBV9
clone size: .
J gene: TRBJ2-2
CDR3 DNA: TGTGCCAGACTAGCGGGAGGAGTTCGAGGCACCGGGGAGCTGTTTTTT
CDR3 protein: CARLAGGVRGTGELFF

D gene: .
V gene: TRBV7-9
clone size: many
J gene: TRBJ1-5
CDR3 DNA: TGTGCCAGCAGCTTAGGATTGCAGGGTAATCAGCCCCAGCATTTT
CDR3 protein: CASSLGLQGNQPQHF

D gene: .
V gene: TRBV5-6
clone size: few
J gene: TRBJ1-3
CDR3 DNA: TGTGCCAGCAGCACTGGGACATTGTATGGAAACACCATATATTTT
CDR3 protein: CASSTGTLYGNTIYF

D gene: TRBD2
V gene: TRBV7-9
clone size: .
J gene: TRBJ2-1
CDR3 DNA: TGTGCCAGCACCTCCTCGGGGGGTGAGCAGTTCTTC
CDR3 protein: CASTSSGGEQFF

D gene: TRBD1
V gene: TRBV27
clone size: .
J gene: TRBJ1-5
CDR3 DNA: TGTGCCAGCAGTCCTTTGGGCCAGGGGGTTGAGTTTGGCAATCAGCCCCAGCATTTT
CDR3 protein: CASSPLGQGVEFGNQPQHF

D gene: .
V gene: TRBV10-3
clone size: many
J gene: TRBJ2-1
CDR3 DNA: TGTGCCATCAGTGGACCTCTAGAGAATGAGCAGTTCTTC
CDR3 protein: CAISGPLENEQFF

D gene: .
V gene: TRBV18
clone size: many
J gene: TRBJ2-7
CDR3 DNA: TGTGCCAGCTCACCTCGAAGTGACGAGCAGTACTTC
CDR3 protein: CASSPRSDEQYF

D gene: TRBD2
V gene: TRBV27
clone size: .
J gene: TRBJ2-3
CDR3 DNA: TGTGTCAGCAGTTTATCACCGGGAGGGAGCACAGATACGCAGTATTTT
CDR3 protein: CVSSLSPGGSTDTQYF

D gene: .
V gene: TRBV18
clone size: .
J gene: TRBJ2-5
CDR3 DNA: TGTGCCAGCTCACCAGGCGTAGAGACCCAGTACTTC
CDR3 protein: CASSPGVETQYF

D gene: .
V gene: TRBV4-1
clone size: .
J gene: TRBJ2-1
CDR3 DNA: TGCGCCAGCAGCCAAGAAGGAGCGGCGCTCCCTGTCAATGAGCAGTTCTTC
CDR3 protein: CASSQEGAALPVNEQFF

D gene: .
V gene: TRBV3-1
clone size: many
J gene: TRBJ1-2
CDR3 DNA: TGTGCCAGCAGCCAACGGGGGCCCTATGGCTACACCTTC
CDR3 protein: CASSQRGPYGYTF

D gene: .
V gene: TRBV5-6
clone size: few
J gene: TRBJ1-6
CDR3 DNA: TGTGCCAGCAGCGCCTCGGGTGTGAGCTCCTATAATTCACCCCTCCACTTT
CDR3 protein: CASSASGVSSYNSPLHF

D gene: TRBD1
V gene: TRBV24-1
clone size: .
J gene: TRBJ2-5
CDR3 DNA: TGTGCCACCAGACCCGGGACAGGGTCAGCCAAGGGGCGGGAGACCCAGTACTTC
CDR3 protein: CATRPGTGSAKGRETQYF

D gene: TRBD2
V gene: TRBV27
clone size: many
J gene: TRBJ2-1
CDR3 DNA: TGTGCCAGCAGTTTGACTAGCTATGCCTACAATGAGCAGTTCTTC
CDR3 protein: CASSLTSYAYNEQFF

D gene: TRBD1
V gene: TRBV5-1
clone size: many
J gene: TRBJ1-1
CDR3 DNA: TGCGCCAGCAGCAATCAATTCCAGGGGGGGAACACTGAAGCTTTCTTT
CDR3 protein: CASSNQFQGGNTEAFF

D gene: .
V gene: TRBV28
clone size: many
J gene: TRBJ1-1
CDR3 DNA: TGTGCCAGCAGCTCAGGGGTAGGCACTGAAGCTTTCTTT
CDR3 protein: CASSSGVGTEAFF

D gene: .
V gene: TRBV4-2
clone size: .
J gene: TRBJ2-3
CDR3 DNA: TGTGCCAGCAGCCAAGATGGGGGCAGTTTCGCAGATACGCAGTATTTT
CDR3 protein: CASSQDGGSFADTQYF

D gene: TRBD1
V gene: TRBV18
clone size: few
J gene: TRBJ2-3
CDR3 DNA: TGTGCCAGCTCACCGGACAGGGTTACTAGCACAGATACGCAGTATTTT
CDR3 protein: CASSPDRVTSTDTQYF

D gene: .
V gene: TRBV11-1
clone size: many
J gene: TRBJ2-2
CDR3 DNA: TGTGCCAGCAGCTTAGGGCTAGCTATCGGGGAGCTGTTTTTT
CDR3 protein: CASSLGLAIGELFF

D gene: .
V gene: TRBV20-1
clone size: .
J gene: TRBJ2-5
CDR3 DNA: TGCAGTGCTAGAGGTAGTCACAGGGATATTCAAGAGACCCAGTACTTC
CDR3 protein: CSARGSHRDIQETQYF

D gene: .
V gene: TRBV6-2/TRBV6-3
clone size: .
J gene: TRBJ2-5
CDR3 DNA: TGTGCCAGCAGTCCGACCTTACACGGCGAGACCCAGTACTTC
CDR3 protein: CASSPTLHGETQYF

D gene: TRBD1
V gene: TRBV18
clone size: many
J gene: TRBJ2-2
CDR3 DNA: TGTGCCAGCTCAATGGGACAGGGGACAAACACCGGGGAGCTGTTTTTT
CDR3 protein: CASSMGQGTNTGELFF

D gene: TRBD1
V gene: TRBV29-1
clone size: .
J gene: TRBJ2-7
CDR3 DNA: TGCAGCGCAAAGACAGGGGTCTCCTACGAGCAGTACTTC
CDR3 protein: CSAKTGVSYEQYF

D gene: TRBD2
V gene: TRBV5-6
clone size: .
J gene: TRBJ2-7
CDR3 DNA: TGTGCCAGCAGCTTAGCGGGGGCCTACGGGCAGTACTTC
CDR3 protein: CASSLAGAYGQYF

D gene: .
V gene: TRBV5-1
clone size: .
J gene: TRBJ2-3
CDR3 DNA: TGCGCCAGCAGCACCGGGCCCTTGGATACGCAGTATTTT
CDR3 protein: CASSTGPLDTQYF

D gene: .
V gene: TRBV20-1
clone size: .
J gene: TRBJ1-6
CDR3 DNA: TGCAGTGCTGAGGACGGAGAGTATAATTCACCCCTCCACTTT
CDR3 protein: CSAEDGEYNSPLHF

D gene: .
V gene: TRBV7-3
clone size: many
J gene: TRBJ2-7
CDR3 DNA: TGTGCCAGCAGCCTGTCGGGGGGCGAACCCTACGAGCAGTACTTC
CDR3 protein: CASSLSGGEPYEQYF

D gene: TRBD2
V gene: TRBV6-2/TRBV6-3
clone size: many
J gene: TRBJ2-5
CDR3 DNA: TGTGCCAGCAGTCCTGCGGGAGCTAAAAAGACCCAGTACTTC
CDR3 protein: CASSPAGAKKTQYF

D gene: .
V gene: TRBV12-3/TRBV12-4
clone size: many
J gene: TRBJ2-3
CDR3 DNA: TGTGCCAGCAGTTCCTCCCCCAAGCGGGTCACAGATACGCAGTATTTT
CDR3 protein: CASSSSPKRVTDTQYF

D gene: .
V gene: TRBV4-1
clone size: .
J gene: TRBJ2-3
CDR3 DNA: TGCGCCAGCAGCCAAGTGGGGACCGCGGATACGCAGTATTTT
CDR3 protein: CASSQVGTADTQYF

D gene: TRBD1
V gene: TRBV30
clone size: many
J gene: TRBJ1-1
CDR3 DNA: TGTGCCTGGAGTGCCCCCGGGACAGGGAATACTGAAGCTTTCTTT
CDR3 protein: CAWSAPGTGNTEAFF

D gene: TRBD2
V gene: TRBV5-5
clone size: many
J gene: TRBJ2-7
CDR3 DNA: TGTGCCAGCAGCTTATACATTAGCGGGGCCTACGAGCAGTACTTC
CDR3 protein: CASSLYISGAYEQYF

D gene: TRBD2
V gene: TRBV2
clone size: .
J gene: TRBJ2-1
CDR3 DNA: TGTGCCAGCAGGGGGACTAGCGGGAGGGCTAAGCATGAGCAGTTCTTC
CDR3 protein: CASRGTSGRAKHEQFF

D gene: .
V gene: TRBV11-2
clone size: few
J gene: TRBJ2-4
CDR3 DNA: TGTGCCAGCAGCTCCCCCGGCGATAATCTAGCCAAAAACATTCAGTACTTC
CDR3 protein: CASSSPGDNLAKNIQYF

D gene: .
V gene: TRBV3-1
clone size: few
J gene: TRBJ1-1
CDR3 DNA: TGTGCCAGCAGCCTCCTCGGGGGAAGCGAGAACACTGAAGCTTTCTTT
CDR3 protein: CASSLLGGSENTEAFF